This TCR beta chain was profiled in a study of patients and donors after allogeneic stem cell transplantation. CDR3 length: 12 residues. V dropped 3 bases and J dropped 7 bases, with 9 bases sitting between them. TCRdb itself ran the RT-PCR reads through MiXCR, one entry per CDR3 protein. The repertoire has roughly 180,000 distinct CDR3 sequences, approximately 41% of them found once; the top ten carry 33%. What was sequenced was blood, either unsorted or a sorted T cell fraction (not recorded which). The chain joins TRBV12-3 or TRBV12-4 to TRBJ1-2, with D perhaps matching TRBD1 (5 bases). The TCR was taken from a human donor who was either an allogeneic HSCT recipient or a stem cell or donor lymphocyte infusion donor (not recorded which). It is not recorded whose cells these are; they may come from a transplant donor. CDR3 region: CASSFGGVGYTF. DNA for the CDR3: TGTGCCAGCAGTTTTGGGGGGGTTGGCTACACCTTC.